The next 3 T cell receptor beta chains were all read from a single sample in a study of graft-versus-host responses after intestinal transplantation. This table comes from immunoSEQ multiplex PCR, and its TCRdb copy is limited to in-frame clones, with some not included. The sample lists about 19,000 clones; around three quarters were seen once. Lymphocytes (intraepithelial and lamina propria) were released by processing the graft tissue. The sample in question was ileum tissue, obtained about 3 weeks after intestinal transplant. The receptors shown here come from a human patient who received an intestinal transplant, so some T cells may come from the graft donor.

V usage is TRBV21-1 and J usage is TRBJ2-7; TRBD1, the table's D call, lacks a check against the DNA. TRBV21-1 is a pseudogene segment. The CDR3 runs 15 residues. CDR3 sequence: CASSKRDRVTYEQYF. The CDR3 DNA follows: TGTGCCAGCAGCAAGCGGGACAGGGTAACCTACGAGCAGTACTTC.

The chain carries TRBV7-9 and TRBJ2-7; D not resolved. The CDR3 has 14 amino acids. V lost 5 bases and J 0 bases, leaving 11 bases between the germline ends. Germline loops: CDR1 SEHNR, CDR2 FQNEAQ (reference sequence). CDR3 loop: CASSQATYSYEQYF. CDR3 nucleotide sequence: TGTGCCAGCAGCCAAGCGACCTACTCCTACGAGCAGTACTTC.

The chain combines TRBV12-5 with TRBJ2-5; the D gene is possibly TRBD2 (5 bases). The better agreement between TRBJ2-7 and the DNA end casts doubt on the J call. The CDR3 consists of 17 residues. The germline V gene has CDR1 LGHNT and CDR2 FRNRAP. In DNA form, the CDR3 reads TGTGCTAGTGGTTTGCGATACGTGTCCGAGGGATCCTACGAGCAGTACTTC. Translating it yields CASGLRYVSEGSYEQYF.